This TCR beta chain was sequenced during a study of control samples from healthy donors and cancer patients. TCRdb's table, derived via immunoSEQ multiplex PCR, lists solely in-frame clones and lacks some. The sample has about 160,000 clones, 94% seen once. The CDR3 length is 15 residues. Germline V lookup: CDR1 LGHNA, CDR2 YNFKEQ. V was pared by 0 bases and J by 2 bases, with 11 bases between. The chain carries TRBV4-2 and TRBJ2-7; no clear D. The specimen sequenced was PBMCs. This receptor was obtained from a man between 60 and 75 years old with colorectal cancer. CDR3 bases: TGTGCCAGCAGCCAAGATGCGGTAGGGACCTACGAGCAGTACTTC. This sequence encodes CASSQDAVGTYEQYF.